This T cell receptor (beta chain) was observed in a study of T-cell reconstitution after alpha-beta-depleted transplantation in children. Trimming cost V 4 bases and J 7 bases, with 18 bases left between them. Germline values: CDR1 SGHRS, CDR2 YFSETQ. The CDR3 totals 15 residues. TCRbeta library construction was performed incorporating unique molecular identifiers. TCRdb processed the PCR reads anew with MiXCR; each CDR3 protein has one entry. Of about 980,000 distinct CDR3 sequences in the sample, about 26% were seen once. The chain combines TRBV5-1 with TRBJ2-1; perhaps D is TRBD1 or TRBD2 (5 bases each). Sequencing used PBMCs, mostly from graft donor cells, obtained 360 days after TCRalphabeta/CD19-depleted stem cell transplant. This TCR was recovered from a boy under two years old who had a stem cell transplant for SCID, so the T cells may come from the graft donor. The CDR3 loop reads CASSLGPDIRNEQFF. The CDR3 nucleotides read TGCGCCAGCAGCCTGGGACCGGACATTAGGAATGAGCAGTTCTTC.